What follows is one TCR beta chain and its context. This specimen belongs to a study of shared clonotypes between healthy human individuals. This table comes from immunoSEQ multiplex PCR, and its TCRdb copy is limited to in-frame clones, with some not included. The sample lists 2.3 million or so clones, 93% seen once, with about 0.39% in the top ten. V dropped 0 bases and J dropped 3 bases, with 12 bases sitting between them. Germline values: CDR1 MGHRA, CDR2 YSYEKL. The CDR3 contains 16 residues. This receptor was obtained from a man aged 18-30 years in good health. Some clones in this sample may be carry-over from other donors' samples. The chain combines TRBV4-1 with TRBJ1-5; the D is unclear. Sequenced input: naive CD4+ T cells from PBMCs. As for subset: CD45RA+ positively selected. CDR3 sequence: CASSQDMRPDNQPQHF. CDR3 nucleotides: TGCGCCAGCAGCCAAGATATGAGGCCAGACAATCAGCCCCAGCATTTT.